This T cell receptor beta chain came from a study of somatic mutations in cytotoxic T cells in rheumatoid arthritis. Overall study context: Flow sorting of some V beta antibody-stained T cells reached nearly 100% purity, with V beta1+ cells also TCRB-sequenced.

Each population, CD4+ and CD8+ cells, was isolated by positive magnetic bead selection and checked for purity by flow cytometry. Some clones are missing from TCRdb's copy, which holds only in-frame ones; the method was immunoSEQ multiplex PCR. The data show nearly 20,000 clones, 80% to 90% seen once. This clonotype was obtained from a man aged 40-49 years in good health. Specimen: CD8+ T cells sorted from blood.

In DNA, the CDR3 is TGTGCCAGCAGTTTATACCGGGACAGGGGTACTGAAGCTTTCTTT. Translation gives CASSLYRDRGTEAFF. This chain joins TRBV27 and TRBJ1-1; the match to TRBD1 covers 10 bases. The germline V gene has CDR1 MNHEY and CDR2 SMNVEV (reference sequence). The trim removed 1 base at V and 5 bases at J, leaving 4 bases unmatched. The length of the CDR3 is 15 residues.